This entry features one T cell receptor (beta chain) sequence. Its antigen is unidentified. The sample originates from a study of T cell responses to AZD1222 COVID-19 vaccine. Profiled with immunoSEQ multiplex PCR; TCRdb holds only in-frame clones, not every one. The repertoire has under 200,000 clones, approximately 91% of them found once; the top ten carry 1.5% to 2%. Notes on the study in general: Seropositive at baseline were only six AZD1222 recipients. Epitopes outside B.1.351 and B.1.1.7 mutated regions reportedly drew nearly half of spike TCRs.

The J segment lost 5 bases and the V segment lost 2 bases, leaving 7 bases of the junction unmatched. Per germline, CDR1 SGHTA and CDR2 FQGNSA. CDR3 length: 15 amino acids. The source was peripheral blood, collected on day 0 of AZD1222 vaccination. This chain connects TRBV7-2 to TRBJ2-7; 9 bases match TRBD2. The TCR comes from an adult in good health. The CDR3 protein is CASSLLAGGHDEQYF. The CDR3 DNA reads TGTGCCAGCAGCTTACTGGCGGGGGGGCATGACGAGCAGTACTTC.